The subject of this entry is one T cell receptor (beta chain). Germline V CDR1 and CDR2: MRHNA, SNTAGT. V was clipped by 10 bases and J by 0 bases, with 13 bases between them. There are 14 residues in the CDR3. Repertoires were generated with immunoSEQ multiplex PCR, while TCRdb's copy carries only in-frame clones and drops some. The sample includes tens of thousands of clones, around 53% seen only once; the top ten take approximately 17%. The source of the sample is a study of cytotoxic CD8 clonotypes in ibrutinib-treated CLL. Study-wide context: Timing of response sample collection was a median about twelve months after treatment start, with a range of 6 to 36.

The rearrangement joins TRBV6-4 to TRBJ2-1; D is ambiguous. The receptor's source is a human donor with chronic lymphocytic leukemia. The sample consisted of PBMCs, taken before ibrutinib treatment. In DNA form, the CDR3 reads TGTGCCACCTCTCAATCTGGCTCCTACAATGAGCAGTTCTTC. Protein: CATSQSGSYNEQFF.